Following are 3 T cell receptor beta chains from one sample sequenced in a study of molecular identifiers for immune sequencing clone quantification. TCRdb re-derived calls from the PCR reads in MiXCR, one entry per CDR3 protein. The data contain some 100,000 distinct CDR3 sequences, roughly a third of them seen just once; the ten biggest clones take up under 5.5%. The sequencing input was naive CD8+ T cells from blood, with Jurkat cell RNA spiked in. Subset meaning: FACS-sorted CD8+CD4-CCR7+CD45RA+ naive T cells. The receptors come from a human donor in good health. Some libraries in this study had Jurkat cell RNA spiked in.

This clonotype was seen only a few times. The chain links TRBV27 to TRBJ2-1, with D uncertain. V was shortened by 5 bases and J by 0 bases, with 14 bases between the two germline ends. Germline CDR1 and CDR2: MNHEY and SMNVEV (reference sequence). The CDR3 covers 16 residues. The CDR3 region has the DNA TGTGCCAGCAGTCCCCGGTACCCCAGCTCCTACAATGAGCAGTTCTTC. This encodes CASSPRYPSSYNEQFF.

This chain uses TRBV6-2 or TRBV6-3 with TRBJ2-3; 7 nucleotides agree with TRBD1. CDR3 length: 17 amino acids. The germline V gene encodes CDR1 MNHEY and CDR2 SVGEGT. J gave up 0 bases and V 3 bases, and 9 bases lay outside the gene matches. For the CDR3, the DNA is TGTGCCAGCAGTTATGATTACAGGGGACCTAGCACAGATACGCAGTATTTT. This encodes CASSYDYRGPSTDTQYF.

This clonotype was counted at least ten times. The CDR3 here is CRYRGSNTEAFF. CDR3 in DNA: TGCAGATACCGAGGGTCGAACACTGAAGCTTTCTTT. The chain links TRBV29-1 to TRBJ1-1; D uncertain. Germline V lookup: CDR1 SQVTM, CDR2 ANQGSEA. This CDR3 has 12 residues.